This is a list of T cell receptor beta chains from one sample in a study of PD-L1 blockade in urothelial cancer. Libraries were prepared by immunoSEQ multiplex PCR; TCRdb keeps only in-frame clonotypes and omits some of them. The sample has approximately 47,000 clones; 70% to 90% are singletons. Material: PBMCs, obtained around atezolizumab (anti-PD-L1) treatment. Receptor source: a man between 65 and 85 years old with urothelial cancer. The CDR3 runs from the conserved cysteine through the conserved F or W. The D gene is left open where the match is weak. Clone size, where shown, is once, few, many, or a class for clones that have expanded.

D	size	V	J	CDR3	DNA
.	.	TRBV7-9	TRBJ1-1	CASSLVPAEAFF	TGTGCCAGCAGCTTAGTTCCAGCTGAAGCTTTCTTT
.	.	TRBV29-1	TRBJ2-5	CSAAIGETQYF	TGCAGCGCCGCCATCGGGGAGACCCAGTACTTC
TRBD2	.	TRBV10-3	TRBJ2-7	CAISETRREHYEQYF	TGTGCCATCAGTGAAACACGGCGGGAGCATTACGAGCAGTACTTC
.	.	TRBV7-2	TRBJ2-3	CASGPAGTDTQYF	TGTGCCAGCGGCCCAGCGGGCACAGATACGCAGTATTTT
.	.	TRBV2	TRBJ2-2	CASSAEAGPNTGELFF	TGTGCCAGCAGTGCCGAAGCGGGCCCGAACACCGGGGAGCTGTTTTTT
TRBD1	once	TRBV5-1	TRBJ1-1	CASSLGAGGADTEAFF	TGCGCCAGCAGCTTGGGGGCAGGGGGCGCGGACACTGAAGCTTTCTTT
TRBD2	.	TRBV28	TRBJ2-7	CASSLGAGLAGVAVDF	TGTGCCAGCAGTTTGGGGGCCGGACTAGCGGGTGTTGCGGTAGACTTC
.	.	TRBV2	TRBJ1-4	CASSSQGSTNEKLFF	TGTGCCAGCAGTTCACAGGGTTCAACTAATGAAAAACTGTTTTTT
.	.	TRBV2	TRBJ2-7	CASKEGPTSYEQYF	TGTGCCAGCAAGGAGGGACCGACCTCCTACGAGCAGTACTTC
TRBD2	.	TRBV30	TRBJ2-1	CAWRRLAGGPRPQFF	TGTGCCTGGCGGAGACTAGCGGGAGGGCCGAGGCCTCAGTTCTTC
TRBD1	.	TRBV6-6	TRBJ1-2	CASSPRTGRNYGYTF	TGTGCCAGCAGTCCCCGGACAGGGCGCAACTATGGCTACACCTTC
TRBD1	.	TRBV7-2	TRBJ1-4	CASSWTGGGEKLFF	TGTGCCAGCAGTTGGACAGGGGGCGGTGAAAAACTGTTTTTT
.	.	TRBV7-2	TRBJ2-3	CASSSPQVNTQYF	TGTGCCAGCAGCTCACCACAGGTTAATACGCAGTATTTT
.	.	TRBV30	TRBJ1-2	CAWAGGEGMDYGYTF	TGTGCCTGGGCCGGTGGGGAGGGGATGGACTATGGCTACACCTTC
TRBD2	.	TRBV6-4	TRBJ2-1	CASSRGLAGGTYNEQFF	TGTGCCAGCAGCAGGGGACTAGCGGGAGGAACCTACAATGAGCAGTTCTTC
.	.	TRBV7-9	TRBJ2-3	CASSFVATTDTQYF	TGTGCCAGCAGCTTTGTGGCCACCACAGATACGCAGTATTTT
TRBD1	few	TRBV28	TRBJ1-5	CASNRQGGHQPQHF	TGTGCCAGCAATAGACAGGGAGGACATCAGCCCCAGCATTTT
.	few	TRBV19	TRBJ1-5	CASSIVGRVNQPQHF	TGTGCCAGTAGTATAGTTGGCAGGGTAAATCAGCCCCAGCATTTT
.	.	TRBV28	TRBJ1-5	CASSPGGGRQPQHF	TGTGCCAGCAGTCCGGGCGGGGGACGGCAGCCCCAGCATTTT
TRBD1	.	TRBV28	TRBJ2-2	CATPTGRNTGELFF	TGTGCCACCCCGACAGGGAGGAACACCGGGGAGCTGTTTTTT
.	.	TRBV2	TRBJ1-1	CASRPLTTEAFF	TGTGCCAGCAGACCTCTTACAACTGAAGCTTTCTTT
TRBD1	.	TRBV2	TRBJ1-2	CASRDRGNYGYTF	TGTGCCAGCAGGGACAGGGGGAACTATGGCTACACCTTC
TRBD1	.	TRBV2	TRBJ2-5	CASSGSRGSDRDRGMGETQYF	TGTGCCAGCAGTGGGTCGAGAGGCTCCGACAGGGACAGGGGAATGGGAGAGACCCAGTACTTC
TRBD1	.	TRBV7-2	TRBJ1-5	CASSRDSPYNQPQHF	TGTGCCAGCAGCCGGGACAGCCCCTACAATCAGCCCCAGCATTTT
.	few	TRBV9	TRBJ2-1	CASSVGKAGRTNEQFF	TGTGCCAGCAGCGTAGGCAAAGCGGGCCGAACTAATGAGCAGTTCTTC
.	.	TRBV5-1	TRBJ2-3	CASNAGTNTQYF	TGCGCCAGCAACGCGGGGACGAATACGCAGTATTTT
.	.	TRBV28	TRBJ2-3	CASRLPGLSTDTQYF	TGTGCCAGCAGACTCCCCGGACTGAGCACAGATACGCAGTATTTT
TRBD2	.	TRBV19	TRBJ2-2	CASSIWSSGPTGELFF	TGTGCCAGTAGTATATGGTCTAGCGGGCCCACCGGGGAGCTGTTTTTT
.	.	TRBV6-1	TRBJ2-2	CASTGGADTGELFF	TGTGCCAGCACGGGGGGCGCGGACACCGGGGAGCTGTTTTTT
.	.	TRBV19	TRBJ2-2	CASSISSNTGELFF	TGTGCCAGTAGTATTAGTTCGAACACCGGGGAGCTGTTTTTT
TRBD2	once	TRBV2	TRBJ2-7	CASTGPSGRVLSYEQYF	TGTGCCAGCACCGGGCCTAGCGGGAGGGTGCTATCCTACGAGCAGTACTTC
TRBD2	.	TRBV4-2	TRBJ2-2	CASSQVGLATNTGELFF	TGTGCCAGCAGCCAAGTCGGACTAGCAACGAACACCGGGGAGCTGTTTTTT
TRBD1	.	TRBV29-1	TRBJ2-7	CSVRTGDSYEQYF	TGCAGCGTCAGGACAGGGGACTCCTACGAGCAGTACTTC
TRBD1	.	TRBV10-1	TRBJ1-2	CASSLTGSGGYTF	TGCGCCAGCAGCCTGACAGGGTCCGGTGGCTACACCTTC
.	.	TRBV27	TRBJ2-2	CASSFSDTNTGELFF	TGTGCCAGCAGTTTTTCGGACACCAACACCGGGGAGCTGTTTTTT
TRBD1	.	TRBV10-3	TRBJ2-3	CAISDRDRGTDTQYF	TGTGCCATCAGTGACCGGGACAGGGGCACAGATACGCAGTATTTT
.	.	TRBV5-1	TRBJ1-4	CASSLAGEGEKLFF	TGCGCCAGCAGCTTGGCTGGGGAGGGGGAAAAACTGTTTTTT
.	.	TRBV11-2	TRBJ2-2	CASSLNRLNTGELFF	TGTGCCAGCAGCTTGAACAGATTGAACACCGGGGAGCTGTTTTTT
TRBD2	.	TRBV2	TRBJ2-3	CATGLVSNTQYF	TGTGCCACCGGACTAGTCTCCAATACGCAGTATTTT